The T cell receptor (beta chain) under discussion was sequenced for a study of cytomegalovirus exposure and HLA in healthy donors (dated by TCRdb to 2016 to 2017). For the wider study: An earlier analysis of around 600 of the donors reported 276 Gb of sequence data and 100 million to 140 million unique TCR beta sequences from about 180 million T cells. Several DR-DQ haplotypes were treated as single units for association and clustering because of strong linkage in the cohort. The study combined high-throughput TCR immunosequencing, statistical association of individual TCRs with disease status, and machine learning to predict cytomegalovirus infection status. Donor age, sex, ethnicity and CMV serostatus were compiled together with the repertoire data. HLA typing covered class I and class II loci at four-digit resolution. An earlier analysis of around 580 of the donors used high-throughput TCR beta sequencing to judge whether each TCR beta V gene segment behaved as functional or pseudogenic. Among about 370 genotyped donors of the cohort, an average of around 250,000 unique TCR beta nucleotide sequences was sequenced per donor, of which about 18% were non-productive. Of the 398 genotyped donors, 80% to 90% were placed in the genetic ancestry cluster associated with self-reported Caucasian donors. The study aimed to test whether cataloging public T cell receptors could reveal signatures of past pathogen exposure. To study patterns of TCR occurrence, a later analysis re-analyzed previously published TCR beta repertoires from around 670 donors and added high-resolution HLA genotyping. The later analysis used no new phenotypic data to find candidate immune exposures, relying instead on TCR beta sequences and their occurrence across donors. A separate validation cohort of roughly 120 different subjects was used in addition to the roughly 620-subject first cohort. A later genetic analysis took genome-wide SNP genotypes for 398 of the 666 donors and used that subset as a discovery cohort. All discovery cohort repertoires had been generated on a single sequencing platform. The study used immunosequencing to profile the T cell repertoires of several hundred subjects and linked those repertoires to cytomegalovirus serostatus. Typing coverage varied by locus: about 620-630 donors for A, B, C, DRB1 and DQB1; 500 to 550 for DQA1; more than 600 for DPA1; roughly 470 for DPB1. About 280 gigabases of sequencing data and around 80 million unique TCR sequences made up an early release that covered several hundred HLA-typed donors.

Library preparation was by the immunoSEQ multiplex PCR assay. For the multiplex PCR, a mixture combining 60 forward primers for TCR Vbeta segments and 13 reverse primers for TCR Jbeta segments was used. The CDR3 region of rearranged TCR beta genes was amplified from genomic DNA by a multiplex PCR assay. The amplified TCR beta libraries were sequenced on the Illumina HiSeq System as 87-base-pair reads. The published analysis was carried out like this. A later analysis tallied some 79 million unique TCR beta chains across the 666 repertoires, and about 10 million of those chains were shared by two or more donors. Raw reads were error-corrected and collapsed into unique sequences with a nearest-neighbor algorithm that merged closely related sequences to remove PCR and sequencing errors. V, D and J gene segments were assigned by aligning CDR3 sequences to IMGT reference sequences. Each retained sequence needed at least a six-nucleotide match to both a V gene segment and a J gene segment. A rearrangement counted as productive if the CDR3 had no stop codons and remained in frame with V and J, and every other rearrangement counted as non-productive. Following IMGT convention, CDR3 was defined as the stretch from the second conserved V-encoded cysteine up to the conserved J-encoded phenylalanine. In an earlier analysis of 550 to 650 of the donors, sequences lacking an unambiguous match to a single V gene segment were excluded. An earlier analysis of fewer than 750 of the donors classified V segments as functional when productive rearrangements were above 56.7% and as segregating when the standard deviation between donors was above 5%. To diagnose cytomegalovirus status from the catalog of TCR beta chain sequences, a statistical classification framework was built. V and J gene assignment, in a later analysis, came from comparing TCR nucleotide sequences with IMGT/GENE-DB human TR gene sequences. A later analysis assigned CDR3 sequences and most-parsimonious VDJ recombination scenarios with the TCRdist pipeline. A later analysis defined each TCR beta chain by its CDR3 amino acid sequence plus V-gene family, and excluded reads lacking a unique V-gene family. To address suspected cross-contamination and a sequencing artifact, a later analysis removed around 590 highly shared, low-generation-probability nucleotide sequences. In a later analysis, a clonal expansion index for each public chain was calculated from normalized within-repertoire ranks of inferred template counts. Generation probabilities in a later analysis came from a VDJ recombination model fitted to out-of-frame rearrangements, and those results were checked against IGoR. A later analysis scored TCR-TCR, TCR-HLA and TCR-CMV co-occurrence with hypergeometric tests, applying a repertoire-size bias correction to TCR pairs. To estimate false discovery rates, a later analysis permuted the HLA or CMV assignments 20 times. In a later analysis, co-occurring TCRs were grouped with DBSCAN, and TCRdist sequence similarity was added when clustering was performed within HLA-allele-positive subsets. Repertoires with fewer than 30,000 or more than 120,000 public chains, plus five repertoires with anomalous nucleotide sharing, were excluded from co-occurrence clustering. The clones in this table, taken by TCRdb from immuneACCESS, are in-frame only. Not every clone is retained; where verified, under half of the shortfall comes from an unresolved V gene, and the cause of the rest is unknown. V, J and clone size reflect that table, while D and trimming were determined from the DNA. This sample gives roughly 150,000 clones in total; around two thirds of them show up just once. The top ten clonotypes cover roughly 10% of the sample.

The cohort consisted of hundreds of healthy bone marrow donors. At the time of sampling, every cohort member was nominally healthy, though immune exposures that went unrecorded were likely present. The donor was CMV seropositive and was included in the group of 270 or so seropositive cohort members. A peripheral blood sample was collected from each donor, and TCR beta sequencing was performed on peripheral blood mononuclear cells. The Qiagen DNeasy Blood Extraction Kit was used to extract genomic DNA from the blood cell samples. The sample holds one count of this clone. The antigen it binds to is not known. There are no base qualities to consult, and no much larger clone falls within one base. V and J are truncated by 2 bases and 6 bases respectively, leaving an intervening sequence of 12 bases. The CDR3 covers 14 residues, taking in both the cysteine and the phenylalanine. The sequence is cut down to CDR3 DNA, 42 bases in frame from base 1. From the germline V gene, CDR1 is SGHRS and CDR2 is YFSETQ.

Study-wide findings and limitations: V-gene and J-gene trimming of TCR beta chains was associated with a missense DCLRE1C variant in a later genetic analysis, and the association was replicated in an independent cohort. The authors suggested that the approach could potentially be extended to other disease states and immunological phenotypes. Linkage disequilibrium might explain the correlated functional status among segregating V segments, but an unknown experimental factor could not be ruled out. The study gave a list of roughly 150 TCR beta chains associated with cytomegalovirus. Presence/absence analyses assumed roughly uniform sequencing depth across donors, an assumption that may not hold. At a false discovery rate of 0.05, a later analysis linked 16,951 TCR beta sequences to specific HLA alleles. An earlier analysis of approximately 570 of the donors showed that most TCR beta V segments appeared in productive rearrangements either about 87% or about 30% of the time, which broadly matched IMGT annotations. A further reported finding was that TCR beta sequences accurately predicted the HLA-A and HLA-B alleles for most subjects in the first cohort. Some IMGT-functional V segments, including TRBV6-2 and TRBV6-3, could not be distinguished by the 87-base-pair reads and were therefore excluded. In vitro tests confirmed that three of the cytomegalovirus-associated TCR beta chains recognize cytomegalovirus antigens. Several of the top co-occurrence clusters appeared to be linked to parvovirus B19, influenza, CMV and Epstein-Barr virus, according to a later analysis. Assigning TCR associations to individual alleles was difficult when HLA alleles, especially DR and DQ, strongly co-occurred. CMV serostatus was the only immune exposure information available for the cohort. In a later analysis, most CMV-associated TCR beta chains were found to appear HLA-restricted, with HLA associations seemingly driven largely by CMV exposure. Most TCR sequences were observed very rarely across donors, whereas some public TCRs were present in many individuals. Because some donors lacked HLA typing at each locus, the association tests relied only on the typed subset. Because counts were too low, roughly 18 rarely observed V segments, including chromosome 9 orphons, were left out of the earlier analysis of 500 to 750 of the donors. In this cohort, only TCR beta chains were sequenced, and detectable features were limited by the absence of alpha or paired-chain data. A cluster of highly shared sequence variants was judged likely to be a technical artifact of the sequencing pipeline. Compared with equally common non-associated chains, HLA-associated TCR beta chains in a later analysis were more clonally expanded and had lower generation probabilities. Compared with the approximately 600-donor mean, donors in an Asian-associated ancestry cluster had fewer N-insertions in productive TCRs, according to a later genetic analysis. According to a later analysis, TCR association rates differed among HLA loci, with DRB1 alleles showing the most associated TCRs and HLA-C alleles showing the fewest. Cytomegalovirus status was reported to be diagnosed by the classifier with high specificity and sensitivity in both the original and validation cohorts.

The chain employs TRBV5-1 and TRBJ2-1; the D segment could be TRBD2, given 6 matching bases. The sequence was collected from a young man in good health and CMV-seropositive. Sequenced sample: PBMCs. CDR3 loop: CASSFAGSGNEQFF. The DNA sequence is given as TGCGCCAGCAGCTTTGCGGGATCCGGCAATGAGCAGTTCTTC.